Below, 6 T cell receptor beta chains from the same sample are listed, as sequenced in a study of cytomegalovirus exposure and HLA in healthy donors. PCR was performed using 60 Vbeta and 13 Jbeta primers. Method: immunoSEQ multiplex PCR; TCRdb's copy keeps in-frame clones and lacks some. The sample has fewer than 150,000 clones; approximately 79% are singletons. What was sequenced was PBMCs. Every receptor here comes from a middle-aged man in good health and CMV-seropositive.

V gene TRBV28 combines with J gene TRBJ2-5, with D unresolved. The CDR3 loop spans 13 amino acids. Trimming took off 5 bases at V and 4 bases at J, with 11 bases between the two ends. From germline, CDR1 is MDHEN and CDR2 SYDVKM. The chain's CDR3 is CASSTLPRETQYF. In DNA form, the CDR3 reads TGTGCCAGCAGTACCCTACCACGAGAGACCCAGTACTTC. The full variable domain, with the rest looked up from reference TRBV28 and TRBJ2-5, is DVKVTQSSRYLVKRTGEKVFLECVQDMDHENMFWYRQDPGLGLRLIYFSYDVKMKEKGDIPEGYSVSREKKERFSLILESASTNQTSMYLCASSTLPRETQYFGPGTRLLVL.

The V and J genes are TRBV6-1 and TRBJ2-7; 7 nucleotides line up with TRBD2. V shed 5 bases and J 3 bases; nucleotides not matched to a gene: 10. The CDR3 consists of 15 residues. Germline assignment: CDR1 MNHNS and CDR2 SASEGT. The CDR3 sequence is CASSPLGKRDYEQYF. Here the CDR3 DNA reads TGTGCCAGCAGTCCCCTTGGGAAGCGGGACTACGAGCAGTACTTC.

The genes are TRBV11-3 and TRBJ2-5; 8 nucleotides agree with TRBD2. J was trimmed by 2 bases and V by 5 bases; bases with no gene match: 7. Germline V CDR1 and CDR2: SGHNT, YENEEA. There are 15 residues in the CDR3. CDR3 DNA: TGTGCCAGCAGCACCCGGGGGGGGGTGCAAGAGACCCAGTACTTC. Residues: CASSTRGGVQETQYF.

The CDR3 loop is CASSFLYTEAFF. CDR3 nucleotides: TGTGCCAGCAGCTTCTTATACACTGAAGCTTTCTTT. The chain is built from TRBV11-2 and TRBJ1-1; D is unclear. CDR1 SGHAT and CDR2 FQNNGV come from the germline V gene. The CDR3 covers 12 residues. V was shortened by 3 bases and J by 3 bases, with 5 bases between the two germline ends.

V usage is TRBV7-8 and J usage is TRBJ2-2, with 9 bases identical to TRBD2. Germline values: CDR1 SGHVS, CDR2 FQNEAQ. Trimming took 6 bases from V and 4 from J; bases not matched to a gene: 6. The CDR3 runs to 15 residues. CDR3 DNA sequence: TGTGCCAGCAGGCCGCGAGCGGGAGGCACCGGGGAGCTGTTTTTT. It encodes CASRPRAGGTGELFF.

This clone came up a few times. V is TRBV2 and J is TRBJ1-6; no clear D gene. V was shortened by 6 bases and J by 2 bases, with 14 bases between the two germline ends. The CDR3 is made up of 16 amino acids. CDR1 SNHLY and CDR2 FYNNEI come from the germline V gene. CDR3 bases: TGTGCCAGCAGGATGATACAGCAAGCCTATAATTCACCCCTCCACTTT. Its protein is CASRMIQQAYNSPLHF.